The rows below give T cell receptor beta chains drawn from one sample of a study of control samples from healthy donors and cancer patients. TCRdb keeps only in-frame clones here, not all; method: immunoSEQ multiplex PCR. Of over 100,000 clones listed, 92% are singletons. Material for sequencing was blood. The receptors come from a woman aged 50 to 60 in good health. CDR3s include the opening cysteine and the closing phenylalanine or tryptophan. A D gene is named only where the DNA matches it firmly. The size field is filled for only some rows; it gives once, few, many or a size class.

J gene | clone size | V gene | D gene | CDR3 protein | CDR3 DNA
TRBJ1-2 | . | TRBV20-1 | . | CSASNLPTGNSSYTF | TGCAGTGCTAGTAATCTCCCTACAGGGAATAGTAGCTACACCTTC
TRBJ2-3 | . | TRBV30 | TRBD2 | CAWNEAAGKGRPDTQYF | TGTGCCTGGAACGAGGCAGCGGGGAAGGGGAGGCCAGATACGCAGTATTTT
TRBJ2-1 | . | TRBV28 | TRBD2 | CASSPRTSVYNEQFF | TGTGCCAGCAGTCCCCGGACTAGCGTGTACAATGAGCAGTTCTTC
TRBJ1-6 | once | TRBV6-5 | . | CASSYTQGGSSPLHF | TGTGCCAGCAGTTATACGCAGGGTGGCTCCTCACCCCTCCACTTT
TRBJ2-1 | . | TRBV11-2 | . | CASSLERWGGFNEQFF | TGTGCCAGCAGCTTAGAGAGATGGGGGGGCTTTAATGAGCAGTTCTTC
TRBJ2-7 | . | TRBV3-1/TRBV3-2 | . | CASSQEGLSSSYEQYF | TGTGCCAGCAGCCAAGAGGGTCTGTCGAGCTCCTACGAGCAGTACTTC
TRBJ1-2 | . | TRBV5-5 | . | CASSLARTNYGYTF | TGTGCCAGCAGCTTGGCCAGGACCAACTATGGCTACACCTTC
TRBJ1-2 | . | TRBV6-4 | . | CASRERDTSNYGYTF | TGTGCCAGCAGAGAAAGGGACACCTCTAACTATGGCTACACCTTC
TRBJ1-5 | . | TRBV30 | . | CAWSLGPPERPQHF | TGTGCCTGGAGTCTGGGACCGCCCGAACGGCCCCAGCATTTT
TRBJ1-3 | . | TRBV3-1/TRBV3-2 | . | CASSQGQGSGNTIYF | TGTGCCAGCAGCCAAGGTCAGGGTTCCGGAAACACCATATATTTT